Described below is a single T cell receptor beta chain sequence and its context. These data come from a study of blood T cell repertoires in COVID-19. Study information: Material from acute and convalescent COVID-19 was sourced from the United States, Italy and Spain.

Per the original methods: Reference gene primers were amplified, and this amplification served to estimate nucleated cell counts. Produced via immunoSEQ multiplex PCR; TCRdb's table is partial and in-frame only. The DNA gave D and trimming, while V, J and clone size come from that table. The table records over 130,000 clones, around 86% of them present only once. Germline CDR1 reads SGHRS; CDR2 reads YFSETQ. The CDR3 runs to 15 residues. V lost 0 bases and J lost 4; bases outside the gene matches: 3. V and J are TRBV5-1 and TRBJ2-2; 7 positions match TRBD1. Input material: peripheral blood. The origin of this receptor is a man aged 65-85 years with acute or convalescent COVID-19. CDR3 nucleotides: TGCGCCAGCAGCTTGGGGCAGGGGGTCACCGGGGAGCTGTTTTTT. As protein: CASSLGQGVTGELFF.